Following are 24 T cell receptor beta chains from one sample sequenced in a study of regulatory T cells in long-lasting Graves disease. Time point specified: persistent/refractory GD, antithyroid drugs over 5 years with positive TRAb. RNA isolated from PBMCs was used to make the TCR library. Investigators prepared the TCR beta libraries by applying iRepertoire HTBI primers and Arm-PCR of CDR3 regions. TCRdb used MiXCR to reprocess the multiplex PCR reads, holding one entry per CDR3 protein. The data hold a few hundred thousand distinct CDR3 sequences, with about 25% observed a single time. Sequenced here: peripheral blood mononuclear cells (PBMCs), sampled when the disease was refractory, from a patient treated with antithyroid drugs. These receptors all stem from a female donor with Graves disease.

V is TRBV7-9 and J is TRBJ2-1, with 10 bases lining up with TRBD2. This CDR3 is 18 amino acids long. CDR1 SEHNR and CDR2 FQNEAQ come from the germline V gene (reference sequence). After removal of 0 bases from V and 2 bases from J, the junction contained 7 bases not matched to a gene. The CDR3 reads CASSLAGGTSATYNEQFF. The CDR3 DNA sequence: TGTGCCAGCAGCTTAGCCGGGGGGACTAGCGCAACCTACAATGAGCAGTTCTTC.

This clonotype occurred a few times. The chain recombines TRBV19 with TRBJ2-7, with D hard to call. Germline CDR1 LNHDA, CDR2 SQIVND (reference sequence). The CDR3 has 13 amino acids. V was cut by 1 base and J by 1 base, with 5 bases left in between. CDR3 loop: CASSIGESYEQYF. The CDR3 bases are TGTGCCAGTAGTATAGGGGAATCCTACGAGCAGTACTTC.

This clonotype was picked up many times. V is TRBV20-1 and J is TRBJ2-5, with D maybe TRBD1 (6 bases). Germline V lookup: CDR1 DFQATT, CDR2 SNEGSKA (reference sequence). The CDR3 has 16 residues. V was trimmed by 3 bases and J by 4 bases, leaving 21 bases between them. CDR3 sequence: CSASSLLLGGVETQYF. CDR3 sequence (DNA): TGCAGTGCTAGCTCTCTCCTACTAGGGGGAGTAGAGACCCAGTACTTC.

This chain joins TRBV29-1 and TRBJ2-4; D is perhaps TRBD2 (7 bases). V lost 3 bases and J lost 0, with 9 bases in between. Per the germline V gene, CDR1 is SQVTM and CDR2 is ANQGSEA. CDR3 length: 14 residues. The CDR3 DNA follows: TGCAGCGTTGAGGGAGGGGGAGCCAAAAACATTCAGTACTTC. It specifies CSVEGGGAKNIQYF.

Ten or more counts support this clonotype. The chain recombines TRBV27 with TRBJ1-5; no reliable D call. CDR1 and CDR2 (germline): MNHEY, SMNVEV (reference sequence). The CDR3 is 13 residues long. The germline V and J ends were trimmed by 3 bases and 5 bases, with 8 bases remaining between them. The CDR3 region is CASSFQQDQPQHF. In DNA form, the CDR3 reads TGTGCCAGCAGTTTCCAGCAGGATCAGCCCCAGCATTTT.

This clonotype was detected many times. The chain is built from TRBV2 and TRBJ2-7; D may be TRBD2 (6 bases). V was trimmed by 8 bases and J by 4 bases, leaving 15 bases between them. In germline, CDR1 is SNHLY, CDR2 FYNNEI. The CDR3 has 13 residues. The CDR3 DNA reads TGTGCCAGCTTAAAGGGGAGGCCTTACGAGCAGTACTTC. As protein: CASLKGRPYEQYF. The complete variable domain, with remaining parts taken from reference TRBV2 and TRBJ2-7, reads EPEVTQTPSHQVTQMGQEVILRCVPISNHLYFYWYRQILGQKVEFLVSFYNNEISEKSEIFDDQFSVERPDGSNFTLKIRSTKLEDSAMYFCASLKGRPYEQYFGPGTRLTVT.

This clonotype came up a few times. The CDR3 spells CAISGSAGSNEKLFF. The CDR3 DNA reads as TGTGCCATCAGTGGGTCGGCAGGGAGTAATGAAAAACTGTTTTTT. The gene calls are TRBV10-3 and TRBJ1-4; TRBD1 might be the D (5 bases). V was pared by 4 bases and J by 4 bases, with 13 bases between. The CDR3 contains 15 residues. CDR1 is ENHRY, CDR2 SYGVKD, per germline.

In its sample, this clonotype was seen many times. The V and J genes are TRBV12-3 or TRBV12-4 and TRBJ1-5; D possibly corresponds to TRBD1 (5 bases). V lost 6 bases, J lost 10 bases, and 13 bases lay in between. The CDR3 has 12 residues. The CDR3: CASSRDLRPQHF. The DNA of the CDR3 is TGTGCCAGCAGCCGGGACCTCCGTCCCCAGCATTTT.

About this clonotype: One end of the junction is discordant with germline, which a read error may explain. V and J are TRBV18 and TRBJ2-5; D is undetermined. This CDR3 has 13 residues. Germline CDR1 and CDR2: KGHSH and LQKENI. DNA of the CDR3: TGTGCCAGCTCACCTAACTATAAAGAGACCCAGTGCTTC. Its protein product is CASSPNYKETQCF.

This chain connects TRBV7-9 to TRBJ2-7, with 8 bases identical to TRBD2. In germline, CDR1 is SEHNR, CDR2 FQNEAQ (reference sequence). Germline trimming cut 7 bases from V and 6 bases from J; bases unmatched to any gene: 17. The CDR3 has 16 amino acids. The DNA of the CDR3 is TGTGCCAGCACTTACGTCTTCGGGACTAGAATCTCCGAGCAGTACTTC. Translating it yields CASTYVFGTRISEQYF.

The chain uses TRBV7-9 and TRBJ2-7, with 8 bases fitting TRBD1. This CDR3 is built from 15 residues. Germline-derived CDR1 and CDR2 are SEHNR and FQNEAQ (reference sequence). Trimming removed 5 bases from V and 6 bases from J; junction bases left unmatched: 12. CDR3 protein: CASSQAAGQGREQYF. In nucleotides, the CDR3 is TGTGCCAGCAGCCAGGCCGCCGGACAGGGACGCGAGCAGTACTTC.

This clonotype was seen ten or more times. The rearrangement links TRBV20-1 to TRBJ2-7; D may be TRBD1 (6 bases). This CDR3 has 12 amino acids. Germline loops: CDR1 DFQATT, CDR2 SNEGSKA (reference sequence). Trimming removed 6 bases from V and 3 bases from J, with 12 bases in between. CDR3 loop: CSAQRGGYEQYF. CDR3 DNA sequence: TGCAGTGCCCAAAGAGGGGGCTACGAGCAGTACTTC.

This clonotype was observed many times. This chain joins TRBV28 and TRBJ1-5; D unclear. CDR1 is MDHEN and CDR2 is SYDVKM in the germline V gene. V lost 8 bases and J 5 bases, leaving 10 bases between the germline ends. This CDR3 is built from 12 residues. CDR3 nucleotides: TGTGCCAGCGACGGGATAGATCAGCCCCAGCATTTT. Protein: CASDGIDQPQHF.

The chain couples TRBV4-2 to TRBJ2-2; perhaps D is TRBD1 or TRBD2 (6 bases each). V dropped 0 bases and J dropped 7 bases, with 18 bases sitting between them. Germline V gene data show CDR1 as LGHNA and CDR2 as YNFKEQ. This CDR3 is 17 amino acids long. The CDR3 DNA sequence: TGTGCCAGCAGCCAAGAAGGGGGGACTTCTCATGACGGGGAGCTGTTTTTT. This codes for CASSQEGGTSHDGELFF.

This clonotype was seen many times. At one end, the junction sequence differs from germline, possibly due to a read error. The chain couples TRBV2 to TRBJ1-1, with D unresolved. The CDR3 spans 12 residues. Looked up from germline, CDR1 is SNHLY and CDR2 is FYNNEI. The CDR3 DNA reads as TGTGCCAGCAGGGAAGGAGGGACTGAAGCTTTCTTT. This encodes CASREGGTEAFF.

This clonotype was seen ten or more times. This chain links TRBV12-3 or TRBV12-4 with TRBJ1-2, with 8 bases matching TRBD1. CDR3 length equals 13 residues. V gave up 6 bases and J gave up 5 bases; unmatched junction bases: 5. The CDR3 bases are TGTGCCAGCAGGCCAGGGGGCTCTTATGGCTACACCTTC. It encodes CASRPGGSYGYTF.

This chain connects TRBV5-4 to TRBJ2-7; 8 nucleotides align to TRBD2. Germline CDR1 SGHNT, CDR2 YYREEE (reference sequence). The CDR3 spans 13 residues. The ends lost 5 bases at V and 6 bases at J; junction bases unmatched: 7. The CDR3 is CASRQAGDPEQYF. CDR3 DNA sequence: TGTGCCAGCAGGCAAGCGGGAGACCCCGAGCAGTACTTC.

The V and J genes are TRBV18 and TRBJ2-7, with TRBD2 matching 12 bases. This CDR3 spans 17 amino acids. Trimming cost V 3 bases and J 6 bases; bases outside gene matches: 12. In germline, CDR1 is KGHSH, CDR2 LQKENI. This CDR3 is CASSPSTSGSRFSEQYF. CDR3 coding DNA: TGTGCCAGCTCACCGTCGACTAGCGGGAGTCGTTTTTCCGAGCAGTACTTC.

The J gene is TRBJ1-1, the V gene TRBV6-2 or TRBV6-3, with D unresolved. Germline-derived CDR1 and CDR2 are MNHEY and SVGEGT. Trimming pared 4 bases from V and 0 bases from J, leaving 9 bases between. The CDR3 covers 14 residues. DNA for the CDR3: TGTGCCAGCAGTTGGGTCGGGCTGAACACTGAAGCTTTCTTT. This gives the protein CASSWVGLNTEAFF.

This clonotype was seen once. This chain links TRBV19 with TRBJ1-1; 7 nucleotides line up with TRBD1. Trimming at V came to 1 base and at J to 7 bases, leaving 6 bases not matched to a gene. The CDR3 runs to 14 residues. The V gene's germline CDR1 is LNHDA and CDR2 SQIVND (reference sequence). In DNA form, the CDR3 reads TGTGCCAGTAGTATAGCGCAAGACAGGGTTGAAGCTTTCTTT. Translation: CASSIAQDRVEAFF. Using reference TRBV19 and TRBJ1-1 for the parts outside the CDR3, the full variable domain is DGGITQSPKYLFRKEGQNVTLSCEQNLNHDAMYWYRQDPGQGLRLIYYSQIVNDFQKGDIAEGYSVSREKKESFPLTVTSAQKNPTAFYLCASSIAQDRVEAFFGQGTRLTVV.

Points on this clonotype: The CDR3 does not close with the conserved phenylalanine or tryptophan, likely indicating a read error. CDR3 loop: CTGGGRLAGDYEQYL. CDR3 DNA: TGTACCGGCGGGGGACGACTAGCGGGAGACTACGAGCAGTACCTC. The gene calls are TRBV19 and TRBJ2-7; 12 bases are shared with TRBD2. Germline lookup yields CDR1 LNHDA and CDR2 SQIVND (reference sequence). The CDR3 totals 15 residues.

This clonotype was found many times. The rearrangement links TRBV20-1 to TRBJ2-1; 8 positions agree with TRBD1. Germline CDR1 reads DFQATT; CDR2 reads SNEGSKA (reference sequence). The trim removed 7 bases at V and 7 bases at J, leaving 3 bases unmatched. The CDR3 is made up of 11 amino acids. As DNA, the CDR3 is TGCAGTGTTCAGGGGGCGAATGAGCAGTTCTTC. As protein: CSVQGANEQFF.

The V gene is TRBV15, the J gene TRBJ2-7; the D gene is possibly TRBD2 (5 bases). The germline V gene has CDR1 LNHNV and CDR2 YYDKDF (reference sequence). V shed 3 bases and J shed 3 bases, with 6 bases lying between them. The CDR3 loop spans 12 amino acids. The CDR3 spells CATSSDYYEQYF. The DNA of the CDR3 is TGTGCCACCAGCAGCGACTACTACGAGCAGTACTTC.

This clonotype was found many times. The chain employs TRBV7-9 and TRBJ1-1; perhaps TRBD1 as D (5 bases). The V end lost 4 bases, the J end lost 1 base, and 10 bases lay between the germline ends. The CDR3 consists of 14 residues. In germline, CDR1 is SEHNR, CDR2 FQNEAQ (reference sequence). The CDR3 reads CASSSMGGNTEAFF. As DNA, the CDR3 is TGTGCCAGCAGCTCCATGGGGGGGAACACTGAAGCTTTCTTT.